What follows are 22 T cell receptor beta chains derived from one specimen sequenced in a study of blood T cell repertoires in COVID-19. Profiling relied on immunoSEQ multiplex PCR, and the TCRdb table lists in-frame clones only, not all of them. The table records more than 95,000 clones, roughly 80% of them present only once. Sequencing used peripheral blood. Every receptor here comes from a man aged 45-65 years with acute or convalescent COVID-19.

The V gene is TRBV24-1, the J gene TRBJ2-2, with TRBD2 matching over 8 bases. V lost 2 bases, J lost 5 bases, and 6 bases stayed unmatched. Germline values: CDR1 KGHDR, CDR2 SFDVKD. The CDR3 spans 16 residues. The CDR3 sequence is CATSDWRAGGTGELFF. CDR3 coding DNA: TGTGCCACCAGTGATTGGAGGGCGGGAGGAACCGGGGAGCTGTTTTTT.

The chain combines TRBV2 with TRBJ2-1; D gene uncertain. V was shortened by 7 bases and J by 3 bases, with 4 bases between the two germline ends. This CDR3 contains 11 residues. CDR1 SNHLY and CDR2 FYNNEI come from the germline V gene. The CDR3 loop is CASTYYNEQFF. CDR3 bases: TGTGCCAGCACCTACTACAATGAGCAGTTCTTC.

To note about this clone: A junction boundary mismatches the germline segment, possibly from a read error. The rearrangement uses TRBV5-8 and TRBJ1-2, with D possibly being TRBD1 (5 bases). There are 15 residues in the CDR3. Germline lookup yields CDR1 SGHTS and CDR2 YDEGEE. CDR3 coding DNA: TGTGCCAGCAGGTTGGGAAACCTCAGGGTAGACGGCTACACCTTC. Translation: CASRLGNLRVDGYTF.

The rearrangement uses TRBV5-8 and TRBJ2-5; 8 positions match TRBD1. V lost 4 bases and J lost 7; bases outside the gene matches: 12. The CDR3 runs 15 residues. The germline V gene encodes CDR1 SGHTS and CDR2 YDEGEE. The CDR3 nucleotides read TGTGCCAGCAGCAGGGGACAGGCGAATACGGGGACCCAGTACTTC. This codes for CASSRGQANTGTQYF.

The chain joins TRBV9 to TRBJ2-2; weak D call: TRBD1 (6 bases). The V gene's germline CDR1 is SGDLS and CDR2 YYNGEE. This CDR3 comprises 15 residues. The V gene lost 1 base and the J gene lost 2 bases, with 9 bases spanning the gap. CDR3 DNA sequence: TGTGCCAGCAGCGTACGGGACATAAACACCGGGGAGCTGTTTTTT. Its protein is CASSVRDINTGELFF.

This chain links TRBV29-1 with TRBJ1-1; D gene uncertain. CDR3 length equals 12 residues. The V gene's germline CDR1 is SQVTM and CDR2 ANQGSEA. V was shortened by 5 bases and J by 8 bases, with 15 bases between the two germline ends. Written as DNA, the CDR3 is TGCAGCGTTCGGTCAGGACGAGGGGAAGCTTTCTTT. This codes for CSVRSGRGEAFF.

The chain recombines TRBV4-1 with TRBJ2-7, with D tentatively TRBD2 (6 bases). There are 14 residues in the CDR3. The germline V gene encodes CDR1 MGHRA and CDR2 YSYEKL. V lost 3 bases to trimming and J lost 1 base, with 10 bases between them. As DNA, the CDR3 is TGCGCCAGCAGCCACGCCGGGGGTTCCTACGAGCAGTACTTC. Protein sequence: CASSHAGGSYEQYF.

This chain links TRBV25-1 with TRBJ2-7; 8 bases line up with TRBD2. This CDR3 has 13 amino acids. V lost 8 bases, J lost 5 bases, and 8 bases stayed unmatched. Germline V lookup: CDR1 MGHDK, CDR2 SYGVNS. The CDR3 loop is CASRGTSFDEQYF. The CDR3 DNA reads TGTGCCAGCCGCGGGACTAGTTTCGACGAGCAGTACTTC.

The V gene is TRBV28, the J gene TRBJ1-5, with a possible D match to TRBD1 (5 bases). The CDR3 is made up of 14 amino acids. V dropped 5 bases and J dropped 5 bases, with 13 bases sitting between them. Germline CDR1 reads MDHEN; CDR2 reads SYDVKM. This chain's CDR3 is CASSTQGLHQPQHF. CDR3 bases: TGTGCCAGCAGTACTCAGGGATTGCATCAGCCCCAGCATTTT.

In the case of this clone: One end of the junction does not line up with germline, which may come from a read error. The chain combines TRBV7-7 with TRBJ2-2; possible D gene TRBD2, 6 bases. The V gene's germline CDR1 is SSHAT and CDR2 FNYEAQ (reference sequence). This CDR3 region has 16 residues. CDR3 sequence: CASSLSPGANTGELFF. CDR3 sequence (DNA): TGTGCTAGCAGCTTATCTCCGGGAGCGAACACCGGGGAGCTGTTTTTT.

This clone was found a few times. The gene calls are TRBV18 and TRBJ1-1, with 7 nucleotides matching TRBD1. Losses at the gene ends were 3 bases for V and 3 bases for J; bases not matched to a gene: 7. Germline V lookup: CDR1 KGHSH, CDR2 LQKENI. This CDR3 contains 15 residues. Here the CDR3 DNA reads TGTGCCAGCTCACCCCCCACAGGGGCGGACACTGAAGCTTTCTTT. This gives the protein CASSPPTGADTEAFF.

The chain has TRBV15 and TRBJ2-1; D is possibly TRBD2 (7 bases). Trimming cost V 8 bases and J 1 base, with 12 bases left between them. CDR3 length: 14 amino acids. In germline, CDR1 is LNHNV, CDR2 YYDKDF (reference sequence). CDR3 nucleotide sequence: TGTGCCACCCAAAGGGGGGGTTCCTACAATGAGCAGTTCTTC. Translated: CATQRGGSYNEQFF. Drawing the rest from reference TRBV15 and TRBJ2-1, the complete variable domain is DAMVIQNPRYQVTQFGKPVTLSCSQTLNHNVMYWYQQKSSQAPKLLFHYYDKDFNNEADTPDNFQSRRPNTSFCFLDIRSPGLGDTAMYLCATQRGGSYNEQFFGPGTRLTVL.

The count of this clone is one. The V call is TRBV7-2, the J call TRBJ2-1, with 15 bases that match TRBD2. The CDR3 spans 17 residues. Germline lookup yields CDR1 SGHTA and CDR2 FQGNSA. Germline trimming cut 4 bases from V and 4 bases from J; bases unmatched to any gene: 5. CDR3 sequence (DNA): TGTGCCAGCAGCTGGACTAGCGGGAGGGCCAGATACAATGAGCAGTTCTTC. Translation gives CASSWTSGRARYNEQFF.

The chain recombines TRBV6-5 with TRBJ1-5, with D possibly matching TRBD1 (6 bases). CDR3 size: 14 residues. Deletions cut 0 bases from V and 7 bases from J, with 10 bases between. Germline assignment: CDR1 MNHEY and CDR2 SVGAGI. The CDR3: CASSYSAGVQPQHF. The CDR3 coding sequence is TGTGCCAGCAGTTACTCGGCAGGGGTCCAGCCCCAGCATTTT.

This chain joins TRBV2 and TRBJ1-5, with 7 bases that match TRBD1. The CDR3 length is 13 residues. J was trimmed by 4 bases and V by 8 bases; bases with no gene match: 5. Germline V gives CDR1 SNHLY, CDR2 FYNNEI. CDR3: CASLDRVNQPQHF. Written as DNA, the CDR3 is TGTGCCAGCTTAGACAGGGTAAATCAGCCCCAGCATTTT.

As DNA, the CDR3 is TGCGCCAGCAGTGAGTCATCAGCCTACGAGCAGTACTTC. Translated, it gives CASSESSAYEQYF. V and J are TRBV10-1 and TRBJ2-7; no clear D gene. The germline V and J ends were trimmed by 0 bases and 2 bases, with 5 bases remaining between them. This CDR3 has 13 residues. Germline CDR1 and CDR2: WNHNN and SYGVQD (reference sequence).

The chain couples TRBV5-4 to TRBJ2-7; 9 bases are shared with TRBD2. This CDR3 is built from 15 residues. V shed 3 bases and J 0 bases; nucleotides not matched to a gene: 4. Germline values: CDR1 SGHNT, CDR2 YYREEE (reference sequence). CDR3 in DNA: TGTGCCAGCAGCTCGCCGGGACTAGCCTCCTACGAGCAGTACTTC. This codes for CASSSPGLASYEQYF.

The rearrangement links TRBV27 to TRBJ2-7; tentative D call: TRBD2 (6 bases). Trimming took off 3 bases at V and 4 bases at J, with 13 bases between the two ends. Germline V gene data show CDR1 as MNHEY and CDR2 as SMNVEV (reference sequence). The CDR3 spans 14 residues. The DNA for the CDR3 is TGTGCCAGCAGTTTTGGGGGAGGTCGGTACGAGCAGTACTTC. Its translation: CASSFGGGRYEQYF.

J is TRBJ2-1 and V is TRBV29-1; TRBD1 is a possible D gene (6 bases). The V gene's germline CDR1 is SQVTM and CDR2 ANQGSEA. Trimming left V 4 bases short and J 8 bases short, with 21 bases between. There are 15 residues in the CDR3. The CDR3 bases are TGCAGCGTTGTAGGGGCGTGGACAGCGGACGATGAGCAGTTCTTC. Translation: CSVVGAWTADDEQFF.

The CDR3 loop reads CASSTLQGVGQPQHF. The CDR3 DNA is TGTGCCAGTAGTACGTTACAGGGAGTAGGCCAGCCCCAGCATTTT. This chain links TRBV19 with TRBJ1-5, with a weak D call TRBD1 (6 bases). Trimming cost V 4 bases and J 7 bases, with 17 bases left between them. Looked up from germline, CDR1 is LNHDA and CDR2 is SQIVND (reference sequence). The CDR3 is 15 amino acids.

The sample holds a few counts of this clone. This chain connects TRBV15 to TRBJ1-1; 7 bases are shared with TRBD1. The germline V gene encodes CDR1 LNHNV and CDR2 YYDKDF (reference sequence). CDR3 length equals 12 residues. Trimming at V came to 4 bases and at J to 11 bases, leaving 7 bases not matched to a gene. Here the CDR3 DNA reads TGTGCCACCAGCATCGTAAGGGGGCCGGCTTTCTTT. It is translated as CATSIVRGPAFF.

The chain employs TRBV5-1 and TRBJ2-3; no firm D call. Trimming took 2 bases from V and 2 from J, leaving 6 bases between them. The CDR3 sequence is 13 residues long. The V gene's germline CDR1 is SGHRS and CDR2 YFSETQ. This chain's CDR3 is CASSFYFTDTQYF. The DNA of the CDR3 is TGCGCCAGCAGCTTCTATTTCACAGATACGCAGTATTTT.